The present T cell receptor (beta chain) was sequenced within a study of OX40 agonist ivuxolimab in advanced cancers. General study points: The CD4+ and CD8+ T cells in the blood had expanded clonally by week 6 at 0.1 to 3.0 mg/kg.

On this clone: Its antigen is unidentified.

Sequenced by immunoSEQ multiplex PCR; TCRdb stores in-frame clones only, minus some. The sample records tens of thousands of clones, 80% to 95% being singletons. Germline V gene lookup returns CDR1 SGHRS and CDR2 YFSETQ. The V gene lost 0 bases and the J gene lost 0 bases, with 13 bases spanning the gap. This CDR3 is built from 18 residues. This clonotype was sampled from an adult with an advanced solid tumor such as melanoma, head and neck, liver or kidney cancer. The chain uses TRBV5-1 and TRBJ2-6, with a possible D match to TRBD2 (5 bases). This specimen was CD4+ or CD8+ T cells sorted from blood, taken in a trial of the OX40 agonist ivuxolimab. The CDR3 sequence is CASSLASTRGSGANVLTF. The CDR3 bases are TGCGCCAGCAGCTTGGCGTCAACCCGGGGCTCTGGGGCCAACGTCCTGACTTTC.